This T cell receptor beta chain was captured in a study of blood T cells in healthy people across ages (dated by TCRdb to the mid-2010s). About the investigation overall: Template switching captured roughly one uniquely barcoded TCR beta cDNA molecule per two T cells in model experiments. The donors were split into four age groups: young (average roughly 15 years), middle-aged (roughly 39), aged (approximately 59) and long-lived (about 74). To avoid experimental bias, donors of different ages were spread randomly across the sequencing lanes. Using deep sequencing normalized with unique cDNA molecular identifiers, the study measured how TCR beta repertoire diversity changes with age. For two donors (one aged 18 to 30 and one aged 80 or older), the study analyzed two additional independent replicas of 1 million unique cDNA reads from the same blood draw. The investigation overall reported the following: The long-lived group showed more naive CD4+ T cells, fewer expanded clones and increased TCR diversity than the aged group, suggesting age selection. Total diversity estimates from one million sequenced T cells were considered lower bounds and underestimates. Conclusive comparison of naive and antigen-experienced compartments was prevented by the profiling of bulk unsorted PBMCs. Donor CMV infection status was unknown, potentially confounding age-related changes in expanded clonotypes. A strong correlation was found between observed TCR beta diversity and the percentage of naive T cells measured by flow cytometry. Observed TCR beta diversity per million T cells fell roughly linearly with age, and a significant reduction was already apparent by age around 40.

Receptors were amplified or captured by 5' RACE. Instrument used: Illumina HiSeq 2500. A second PCR of about 6 to 12 cycles was run with a J-beta primer mix and a sample-barcoded 5' primer. Each TCR beta cDNA molecule received a unique molecular identifier from a template-switch 5' adaptor carrying 12 random nucleotides. At least 2.5 million CDR3-containing paired-end reads were obtained from each sample. First-strand cDNA was synthesized from all RNA with the Mint cDNA synthesis kit, primed by a TRBC-specific oligonucleotide. After uracil-DNA glycosylase treatment, a first 18-cycle PCR used universal primers M1SS and BC2_uni_R on all cDNA. Per the source publication's procedure: For normalization, 1 million high-quality reads were randomly selected from each sample, with every read carrying a distinct molecular identifier. Reads with shared molecular identifiers were discarded instead of being binned into consensus sequences. MiTCR, with a Q25 quality threshold and the strictest error-elimination algorithm, was used for CDR3 identification, clonotype clustering and error correction. A nonparametric unseen species model with Euler transformation was used to estimate lower-bound total TCR beta diversity. The raw public reads went through TCRdb reprocessing: fastp at Q25, MiXCR clone calling, in-frame beta chains kept. Every entry covers one CDR3 protein and lists the most common genes and DNA from its rows. For this entry, the V and J calls and clone size follow TCRdb and not the study's own pipeline. This sample is represented by over 1,500,000 distinct CDR3 sequences; around half of them were singletons. The ten largest clones take up approximately 2.1% of the sample.

Systemically healthy Caucasian individuals from Russia, 39 in total and aged about 6 to 95 years, were included as donors. Roughly 10 milliliters of peripheral blood were drawn from each donor into EDTA-treated Vacutainer tubes. Ficoll-Paque density-gradient centrifugation was used to isolate PBMCs, with at least 6.5 million per sample. Total RNA, at least 6 micrograms per sample, was extracted from PBMCs with Trizol reagent. For every donor, an aliquot of PBMCs went through flow cytometry to measure the percentages of naive CD45RAhigh/CD27high T cells. V and J are trimmed by 3 bases and 13 bases, and the gene matches miss 11 bases of the junction. Its CDR3 holds 14 amino acids, cysteine through phenylalanine. Only the CDR3 portion is preserved as DNA: 42 bases, with reading frame beginning at the first base. As regards this clonotype: This clone's antigen is unknown. No much larger clone is present one base from it, and per-base qualities are unavailable.

Specimen: blood. Rearrangement joined TRBV12-3 or TRBV12-4 to TRBJ2-4; the junction holds 8 bases that match TRBD2. The TCR was taken from a woman between 40 and 50 years old in good health. Here is the DNA: TGTGCCAGCAGTTTTTCTCTGACAGCGGGGGAGCAGTACTTC. This gives the protein CASSFSLTAGEQYF.